These 23 T cell receptor beta chains originate from one sample sequenced in a study of neurological immune-mediated disorders. TCRdb re-derived calls from the 5' RACE reads in MiXCR, one entry per CDR3 protein. The data hold roughly 74,000 distinct CDR3 sequences, with 4% to 6% observed a single time. The sample consisted of PBMCs. These receptor sequences come from a man aged 18-30 years with multiple sclerosis.

The V and J genes are TRBV29-1 and TRBJ1-4; D gene uncertain. The CDR3 extends over 12 amino acids. V dropped 4 bases and J dropped 8 bases, with 11 bases sitting between them. Per the germline V gene, CDR1 is SQVTM and CDR2 is ANQGSEA. The CDR3: CSVGGSFEKLFF. In DNA form, the CDR3 reads TGCAGCGTTGGAGGAAGTTTCGAAAAACTGTTTTTT.

This clonotype was seen once. The chain couples TRBV6-5 to TRBJ2-2, with TRBD2 identical over 11 bases. V was clipped by 6 bases and J by 7 bases; unmatched bases: 7. CDR1 is MNHEY, CDR2 SVGAGI, per germline. The CDR3 consists of 15 residues. CDR3 region: CASRKLAGEGGELFF. Here the CDR3 DNA reads TGTGCCAGCAGGAAACTAGCGGGAGAGGGCGGGGAGCTGTTTTTT.

This clonotype was counted at least ten times. J is TRBJ2-3 and V is TRBV5-5; TRBD2 matches 9 bases. Germline V CDR1 and CDR2: SGHKS, YYEKEE (reference sequence). V lost 4 bases and J lost 4; bases outside the gene matches: 7. This CDR3 has 15 residues. The CDR3, as DNA: TGTGCCAGCAGCCAGGATTTAGCGGGAGCAGATACGCAGTATTTT. Translating gives CASSQDLAGADTQYF.

About this clonotype: Given a much more abundant clone one base away, this may be a read error. The chain joins TRBV20-1 to TRBJ1-4, with D uncertain. Looked up from germline, CDR1 is DFQATT and CDR2 is SNEGSKA (reference sequence). V was pared by 2 bases and J by 12 bases, with 13 bases between. The CDR3 is 12 residues long. This chain's CDR3 is CSARRKRIELFF. DNA for the CDR3: TGCAGTGCTAGACGGAAACGGATCGAACTGTTTTTT.

This clonotype was observed many times. The J gene is TRBJ2-7, the V gene TRBV2; possibly TRBD1 for D (6 bases). Trimming shortened V by 6 bases and J by 5 bases, and 17 bases separated the two germline ends. Germline V gene lookup returns CDR1 SNHLY and CDR2 FYNNEI. The CDR3 consists of 14 residues. The CDR3 sequence: CASSAPNRAHEQYF. The CDR3 DNA sequence: TGTGCCAGCAGCGCCCCGAACAGGGCCCACGAGCAGTACTTC.

This clonotype was seen at least ten times. V gene TRBV4-2 combines with J gene TRBJ2-2, with D perhaps TRBD1 or TRBD2 (5 bases each). Trimming removed 8 bases from V and 7 bases from J, with 11 bases in between. This CDR3 has 12 amino acids. Germline-derived CDR1 and CDR2 are LGHNA and YNFKEQ. Here the CDR3 reads CASGRGDGELFF. The CDR3 DNA reads as TGTGCCAGCGGACGAGGGGACGGGGAGCTGTTTTTT.

This clonotype was seen at least ten times. The V and J genes are TRBV27 and TRBJ2-7, with 11 positions matching TRBD2. Germline loops: CDR1 MNHEY, CDR2 SMNVEV (reference sequence). Trimming cost V 5 bases and J 0 bases; bases outside gene matches: 12. This CDR3 region has 18 residues. The CDR3 loop reads CASSLFGLAGGLSYEQYF. DNA for the CDR3: TGTGCCAGCAGTCTTTTCGGACTAGCGGGCGGCCTCTCCTACGAGCAGTACTTC.

This clonotype was detected ten times or more. A junction boundary mismatches the germline segment, possibly from a read error. J is TRBJ2-3 and V is TRBV20-1; 8 bases match TRBD2. This CDR3 region has 14 residues. Germline V lookup: CDR1 DFQATT, CDR2 SNEGSKA (reference sequence). The CDR3 DNA follows: TGCAGTGCTCGAGAAACGACTAGCGCAGATACGCAGTATTTT. This encodes CSARETTSADTQYF.

This clonotype was seen many times. The chain recombines TRBV29-1 with TRBJ1-1; D is undetermined. This CDR3 comprises 13 residues. Trimming left V 4 bases short and J 0 bases short, with 9 bases between. Germline CDR1 SQVTM, CDR2 ANQGSEA. CDR3 protein: CSVVGRLNTEAFF. CDR3 nucleotides: TGCAGCGTTGTGGGTCGGCTGAACACTGAAGCTTTCTTT.

This clonotype was counted ten times or more. The chain couples TRBV3-1 to TRBJ2-7; 10 bases align to TRBD2. The germline CDR1 and CDR2 sequences are LGHDT and YNNKEL (reference sequence). The CDR3 sequence is 16 residues long. V dropped 4 bases and J dropped 2; count of bases not matched to a gene: 8. The CDR3 spells CASSPDSSGRAYEQYF. DNA for the CDR3: TGTGCCAGCAGCCCCGACTCTAGCGGGAGAGCCTACGAGCAGTACTTC.

There are many counts of this clonotype. The rearrangement uses TRBV6-6 and TRBJ1-5; 9 bases align to TRBD1. Germline values: CDR1 MNHNY, CDR2 SVGAGI (reference sequence). The CDR3 length is 15 residues. V shed 6 bases and J 5 bases; nucleotides not matched to a gene: 8. CDR3 amino acids: CASSLRTGEYQPQHF. The DNA for the CDR3 is TGTGCCAGCAGCCTTAGGACAGGGGAGTATCAGCCCCAGCATTTT.

This clonotype occurred many times. The chain recombines TRBV12-3 or TRBV12-4 with TRBJ1-1, with D possibly being TRBD1 (6 bases). Trimming removed 6 bases at V and 4 bases at J, with 15 bases between. CDR3 size: 14 residues. The CDR3 here is CASRGTRASTEAFF. Written as DNA, the CDR3 is TGTGCCAGCAGAGGGACACGGGCGTCCACTGAAGCTTTCTTT.

This clonotype was picked up a small number of times. V usage is TRBV20-1 and J usage is TRBJ2-7; D remains ambiguous. In germline, CDR1 is DFQATT, CDR2 SNEGSKA (reference sequence). Trimming stripped 3 bases from V and 1 base from J, with 4 bases between. This CDR3 has 11 amino acids. This CDR3 reads CSASESYEQYF. The DNA of the CDR3 is TGCAGTGCTAGCGAATCCTACGAGCAGTACTTC.

Many counts were recorded for this clonotype. V and J are TRBV12-3 or TRBV12-4 and TRBJ2-5; D is unclear. V lost 6 bases and J 2 bases, leaving 10 bases between the germline ends. The CDR3 loop spans 13 amino acids. The CDR3 loop reads CASSLNDQETQYF. The CDR3 DNA is TGTGCCAGCAGCTTAAACGATCAAGAGACCCAGTACTTC.

The sample holds many counts of this clonotype. V usage is TRBV11-3 and J usage is TRBJ2-1, with 8 bases matching TRBD2. V shed 2 bases, J shed 8 bases, and the junction held 2 bases outside the gene matches. Germline CDR1 SGHNT, CDR2 YENEEA. CDR3 length: 13 amino acids. CDR3 nucleotides: TGTGCCAGCAGCTTAAGACTAGCGTATGAGCAGTTCTTC. This codes for CASSLRLAYEQFF.

This clonotype was counted many times. V is TRBV7-2 and J is TRBJ1-4, with TRBD1 matching 10 bases. V dropped 5 bases and J dropped 7; count of bases not matched to a gene: 7. The CDR3 loop spans 15 amino acids. Per the germline V gene, CDR1 is SGHTA and CDR2 is FQGNSA. CDR3 in amino acids: CASSARQGAGEKLFF. The CDR3 bases are TGTGCCAGCAGCGCTAGACAGGGGGCGGGTGAAAAACTGTTTTTT.

This clonotype was detected many times. As DNA, the CDR3 is TGCAGTGCTAGAGTACTAGCGGGGACCGACACAGATACGCAGTATTTT. This codes for CSARVLAGTDTDTQYF. The chain links TRBV20-1 to TRBJ2-3; 10 bases match TRBD2. The V and J ends lost 1 base and 2 bases, in that order; junction bases with no gene match: 6. This CDR3 has 16 residues. Germline-derived CDR1 and CDR2 are DFQATT and SNEGSKA (reference sequence).

The table lists this clonotype with many counts. The gene calls are TRBV20-1 and TRBJ2-1; perhaps D is TRBD1 or TRBD2 (5 bases each). There are 16 residues in the CDR3. Per the germline V gene, CDR1 is DFQATT and CDR2 is SNEGSKA (reference sequence). With 0 bases removed from V and 2 bases from J, the gap between germline ends came to 14 bases. CDR3 coding DNA: TGCAGTGCTAGAGATCCCGGGACCACTGCCTACAATGAGCAGTTCTTC. Its translation: CSARDPGTTAYNEQFF.

This clonotype was detected ten times or more. The chain couples TRBV12-3 or TRBV12-4 to TRBJ2-1, with D unresolved. V was trimmed by 5 bases and J by 7 bases, leaving 12 bases between them. CDR3 length equals 13 residues. The CDR3 is CASSGGILNEQFF. DNA for the CDR3: TGTGCCAGCAGTGGTGGGATTTTGAATGAGCAGTTCTTC.

This clonotype was seen repeatedly, ten times or more. CDR3 bases: TGTGCCGCAGGGGTGGAGCTTTCACCCCTCCACTTT. This sequence encodes CAAGVELSPLHF. The V and J genes are TRBV25-1 and TRBJ1-6; tentative D call: TRBD1 (6 bases). Germline CDR1 and CDR2: MGHDK and SYGVNS. CDR3 length equals 12 residues. The V gene lost 11 bases and the J gene lost 9 bases, with 14 bases spanning the gap.

Of note for this clonotype: Being one base from a much bigger clone, this may be a read error. The J gene is TRBJ2-3, the V gene TRBV30; D possibly corresponds to TRBD1 (6 bases). CDR3 length: 15 residues. Germline assignment: CDR1 GTSNPN and CDR2 SVGIG (reference sequence). Trimming pared 0 bases from V and 0 bases from J, leaving 10 bases between. The CDR3 reads CAWSVGHISTDTQYF. The DNA of the CDR3 is TGTGCCTGGAGTGTGGGACACATAAGCACAGATACGCAGTATTTT.

This clonotype was recorded many times. As DNA, the CDR3 is TGTGCCAGCAGCCCCAAGGGACTAGGCCCCTACGAGCAGTACTTC. This translates into CASSPKGLGPYEQYF. This chain joins TRBV7-8 and TRBJ2-7, with 8 bases that match TRBD2. Germline values: CDR1 SGHVS, CDR2 FQNEAQ. The CDR3 sequence is 15 residues long. The trim removed 5 bases at V and 2 bases at J, leaving 8 bases unmatched.

This clonotype was counted ten times or more. The chain couples TRBV6-4 to TRBJ2-3, with D possibly TRBD1 on 5 matching bases. Trimming pared 11 bases from V and 0 bases from J, leaving 18 bases between. The CDR3 loop spans 15 amino acids. Germline loops: CDR1 MRHNA, CDR2 SNTAGT. CDR3 nucleotide sequence: TGTGCCCTCCGGCAGGGATCAACTAGCACAGATACGCAGTATTTT. Residues: CALRQGSTSTDTQYF.